This T cell receptor beta chain is drawn from a study of blood T cells in healthy people across ages. CDR1 DFQATT and CDR2 SNEGSKA come from the germline V gene (reference sequence). J was trimmed by 0 bases and V by 5 bases; bases with no gene match: 10. The CDR3 contains 16 residues. Notes on the study in general: A strong correlation was seen between TCR beta diversity and naive T cell percentage.

As concerns this clonotype: What it binds is unknown.

Together with a sample-barcoded 5' primer, a J-beta primer mix was included in a second PCR lasting roughly 6 to 12 cycles. From the 5' RACE reads, TCRdb called clonotypes with MiXCR, one entry per CDR3 protein. The sample has 1.5 million or so distinct CDR3 sequences, 40% to 45% seen once. Input material: blood. This TCR was sampled from a woman between 18 and 30 years old in good health. The rearrangement uses TRBV20-1 and TRBJ2-1; 7 bases match TRBD1. CDR3 sequence: CSAGPPGQSSYNEQFF. The CDR3 DNA reads as TGCAGTGCTGGGCCCCCGGGACAGAGCTCCTACAATGAGCAGTTCTTC.